The 6 T cell receptor beta chains reported below all come from one sample, sequenced in a study of shared clonotypes between healthy human individuals. Data came from immunoSEQ multiplex PCR; TCRdb stores just in-frame clones and leaves some out. The sample records more than 1,200,000 clones, 98% being singletons. The sample comprised naive CD4+ T cells sorted from blood. The subset denotes: CD45RA+ positively selected. The receptors shown here come from a man aged 25 to 45 in good health.

J is TRBJ2-7 and V is TRBV27, with D maybe TRBD1 (6 bases). The CDR3 runs 15 residues. V lost 7 bases and J lost 0, with 16 bases in between. From germline, CDR1 is MNHEY and CDR2 SMNVEV (reference sequence). The CDR3 coding sequence is TGTGCCAGCATCTCTTTCCGGGACAACTCCTACGAGCAGTACTTC. This codes for CASISFRDNSYEQYF.

This chain joins TRBV14 and TRBJ2-7; weak D call: TRBD2 (5 bases). The V and J ends lost 4 bases and 0 bases respectively, with 22 bases between them. The CDR3 contains 18 residues. CDR1 is SGHDN and CDR2 is FVKESK in the germline V gene. CDR3 loop: CASSLYILEGTSSYEQYF. The CDR3 DNA reads TGTGCCAGCAGCCTATACATCCTTGAGGGAACTAGCTCCTACGAGCAGTACTTC.

This sequence joins TRBV11-2 and TRBJ1-5, with 8 bases matching TRBD1. The V gene's germline CDR1 is SGHAT and CDR2 FQNNGV. CDR3 length: 15 amino acids. J was trimmed by 4 bases and V by 5 bases; bases with no gene match: 7. The CDR3 loop is CASSPGQGANQPQHF. In DNA, the CDR3 is TGTGCCAGCAGCCCGGGTCAGGGGGCAAATCAGCCCCAGCATTTT. Looking up the rest from reference TRBV11-2 and TRBJ1-5 gives the full variable domain: EAGVAQSPRYKIIEKRQSVAFWCNPISGHATLYWYQQILGQGPKLLIQFQNNGVVDDSQLPKDRFSAERLKGVDSTLKIQPAKLEDSAVYLCASSPGQGANQPQHFGDGTRLSIL.

This chain links TRBV19 with TRBJ2-7, with 7 positions matching TRBD1. Looked up from germline, CDR1 is LNHDA and CDR2 is SQIVND (reference sequence). CDR3 length: 14 residues. J lost 1 base, V lost 7 bases, and 7 bases had no gene match. The CDR3 region has the DNA TGTGCCAGTAAGGGGACAGCCTATTCCTACGAGCAGTACTTC. This gives the protein CASKGTAYSYEQYF.

The chain has TRBV2 and TRBJ1-1; D is unresolved. The CDR3 length is 13 residues. The ends were cut back, 2 bases at V and 3 bases at J, with 7 bases in the middle. Germline V lookup: CDR1 SNHLY, CDR2 FYNNEI. Written as DNA, the CDR3 is TGTGCCAGCAGTGAAACACGGGACACTGAAGCTTTCTTT. This codes for CASSETRDTEAFF.

The CDR3 nucleotides read TGTGCCAGCAGTTACTCGATCTCTAGCGGATACAATGAGCAGTTCTTC. Translation gives CASSYSISSGYNEQFF. The rearrangement uses TRBV6-5 and TRBJ2-1; the match to TRBD2 covers 7 bases. Per germline, CDR1 MNHEY and CDR2 SVGAGI. This CDR3 region has 16 residues. V was pared by 0 bases and J by 4 bases, with 6 bases of the junction left unmatched.